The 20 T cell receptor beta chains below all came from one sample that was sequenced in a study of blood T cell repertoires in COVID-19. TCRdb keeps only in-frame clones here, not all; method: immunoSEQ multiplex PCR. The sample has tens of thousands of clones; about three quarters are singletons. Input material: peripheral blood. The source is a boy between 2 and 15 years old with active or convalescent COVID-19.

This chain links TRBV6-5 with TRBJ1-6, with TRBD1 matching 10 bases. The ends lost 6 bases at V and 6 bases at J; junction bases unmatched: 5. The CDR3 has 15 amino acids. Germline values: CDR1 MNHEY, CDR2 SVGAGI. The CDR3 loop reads CASSRQGASNSPLHF. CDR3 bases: TGTGCCAGCAGCCGACAGGGGGCTTCTAATTCACCCCTCCACTTT.

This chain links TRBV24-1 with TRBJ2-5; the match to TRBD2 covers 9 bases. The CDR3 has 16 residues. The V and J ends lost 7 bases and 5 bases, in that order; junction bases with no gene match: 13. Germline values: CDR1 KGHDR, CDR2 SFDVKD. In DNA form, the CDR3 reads TGTGCCACCAGCCACCCCCGTAGCGGGAGTAAGGAGACCCAGTACTTC. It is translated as CATSHPRSGSKETQYF.

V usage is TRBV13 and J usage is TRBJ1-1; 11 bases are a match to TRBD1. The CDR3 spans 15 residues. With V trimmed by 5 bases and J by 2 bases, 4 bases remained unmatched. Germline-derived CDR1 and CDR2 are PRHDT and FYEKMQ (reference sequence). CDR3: CASSMDRGLNTEAFF. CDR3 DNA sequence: TGTGCCAGCAGCATGGACAGGGGGCTTAACACTGAAGCTTTCTTT.

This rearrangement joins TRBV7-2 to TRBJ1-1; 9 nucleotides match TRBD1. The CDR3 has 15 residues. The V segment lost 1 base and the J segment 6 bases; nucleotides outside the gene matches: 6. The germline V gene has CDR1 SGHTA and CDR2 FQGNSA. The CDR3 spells CASSLGGTGKSEAFF. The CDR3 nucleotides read TGTGCCAGCAGCTTAGGAGGGACAGGGAAGTCTGAAGCTTTCTTT.

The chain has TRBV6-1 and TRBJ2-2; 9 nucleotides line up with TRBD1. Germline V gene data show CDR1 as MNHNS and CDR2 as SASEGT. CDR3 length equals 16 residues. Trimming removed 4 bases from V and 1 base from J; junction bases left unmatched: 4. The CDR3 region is CASSAPGQGNTGELFF. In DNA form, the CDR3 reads TGTGCCAGCAGTGCACCGGGACAGGGGAACACCGGGGAGCTGTTTTTT.

The chain's CDR3 is CASSIGFTTDTQYF. The CDR3 nucleotides are TGTGCCAGTAGTATAGGCTTCACAACAGATACGCAGTATTTT. The rearrangement joins TRBV19 to TRBJ2-3; D remains ambiguous. The V end was cut by 1 base, the J end by 3 bases, with 8 bases between. CDR3 length equals 14 residues. Germline V lookup: CDR1 LNHDA, CDR2 SQIVND (reference sequence).

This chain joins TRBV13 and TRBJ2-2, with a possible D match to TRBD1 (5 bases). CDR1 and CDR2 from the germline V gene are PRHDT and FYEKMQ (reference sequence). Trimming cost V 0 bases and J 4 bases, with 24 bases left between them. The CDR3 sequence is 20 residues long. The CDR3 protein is CASSLGRSSIRVLGTGELFF. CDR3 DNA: TGTGCCAGCAGCTTAGGCCGCTCATCTATCAGGGTACTGGGCACCGGGGAGCTGTTTTTT.

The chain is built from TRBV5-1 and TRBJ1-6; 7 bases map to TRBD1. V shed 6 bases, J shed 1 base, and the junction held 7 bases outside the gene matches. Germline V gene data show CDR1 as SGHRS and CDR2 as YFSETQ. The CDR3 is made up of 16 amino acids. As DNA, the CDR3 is TGCGCCAGCACGGAGGGGGCGAGGTCCTATAATTCACCCCTCCACTTT. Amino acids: CASTEGARSYNSPLHF.

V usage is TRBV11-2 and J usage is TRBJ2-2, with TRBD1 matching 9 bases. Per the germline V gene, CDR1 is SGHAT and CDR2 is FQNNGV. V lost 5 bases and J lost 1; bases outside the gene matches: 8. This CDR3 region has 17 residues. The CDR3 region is CASSPATGQGNTGELFF. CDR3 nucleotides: TGTGCCAGCAGCCCGGCGACGGGACAGGGGAACACCGGGGAGCTGTTTTTT.

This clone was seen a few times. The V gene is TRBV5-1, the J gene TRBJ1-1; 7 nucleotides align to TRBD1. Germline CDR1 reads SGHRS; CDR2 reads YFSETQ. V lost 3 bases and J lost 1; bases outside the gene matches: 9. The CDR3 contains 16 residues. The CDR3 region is CASSSYRGGKNTEAFF. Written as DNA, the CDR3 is TGCGCCAGCAGCTCTTACAGGGGTGGTAAGAACACTGAAGCTTTCTTT.

DNA for the CDR3: TGTGCCTGGGGGGGGCAGGGCCTTGGAGAAAAACTGTTTTTT. Translated: CAWGGQGLGEKLFF. J is TRBJ1-4 and V is TRBV30; possible D gene TRBD1, 6 bases. CDR1 is GTSNPN and CDR2 is SVGIG in the germline V gene (reference sequence). The CDR3 is 14 residues long. With 5 bases removed from V and 8 bases from J, the gap between germline ends came to 18 bases.

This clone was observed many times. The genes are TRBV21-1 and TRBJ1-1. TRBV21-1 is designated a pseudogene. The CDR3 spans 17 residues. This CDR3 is CASSKAPAGGLNTEAFF. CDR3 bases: TGTGCCAGCAGCAAAGCACCGGCGGGAGGACTAAACACTGAAGCTTTCTTT.

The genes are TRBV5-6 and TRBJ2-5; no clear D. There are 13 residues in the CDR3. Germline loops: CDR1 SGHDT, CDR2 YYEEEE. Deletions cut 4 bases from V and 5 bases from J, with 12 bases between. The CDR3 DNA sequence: TGTGCCAGCAGCGTACCCTTCCAGGAGACCCAGTACTTC. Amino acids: CASSVPFQETQYF.

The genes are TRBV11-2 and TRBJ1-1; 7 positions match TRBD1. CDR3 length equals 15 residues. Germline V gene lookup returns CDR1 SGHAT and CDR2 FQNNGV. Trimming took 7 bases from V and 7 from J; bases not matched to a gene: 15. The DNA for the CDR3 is TGTGCCAGCACCCCCCTTGGGGACAGAAAAAATGAAGCTTTCTTT. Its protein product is CASTPLGDRKNEAFF. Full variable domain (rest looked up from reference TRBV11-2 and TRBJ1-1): EAGVAQSPRYKIIEKRQSVAFWCNPISGHATLYWYQQILGQGPKLLIQFQNNGVVDDSQLPKDRFSAERLKGVDSTLKIQPAKLEDSAVYLCASTPLGDRKNEAFFGQGTRLTVV.

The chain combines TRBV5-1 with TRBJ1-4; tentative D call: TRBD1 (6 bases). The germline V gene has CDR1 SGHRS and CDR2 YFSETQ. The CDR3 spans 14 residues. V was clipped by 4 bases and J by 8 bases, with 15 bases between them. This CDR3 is CASSAGAGFEKLFF. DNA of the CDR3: TGCGCCAGCAGCGCGGGGGCAGGGTTCGAAAAACTGTTTTTT. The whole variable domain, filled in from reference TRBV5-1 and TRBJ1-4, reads KAGVTQTPRYLIKTRGQQVTLSCSPISGHRSVSWYQQTPGQGLQFLFEYFSETQRNKGNFPGRFSGRQFSNSRSEMNVSTLELGDSALYLCASSAGAGFEKLFFGSGTQLSVL.

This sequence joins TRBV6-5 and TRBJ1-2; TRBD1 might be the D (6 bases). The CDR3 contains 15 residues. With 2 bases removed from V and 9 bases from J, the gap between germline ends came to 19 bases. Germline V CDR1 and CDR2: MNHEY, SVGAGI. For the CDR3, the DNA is TGTGCCAGCAGTTACGGGAAGAACAGGGACAATCGCTACACCTTC. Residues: CASSYGKNRDNRYTF.

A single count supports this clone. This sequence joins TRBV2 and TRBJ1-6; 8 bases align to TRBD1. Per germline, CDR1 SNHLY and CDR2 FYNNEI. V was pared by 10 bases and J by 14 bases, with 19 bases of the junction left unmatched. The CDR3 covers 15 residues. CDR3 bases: TGTGCCATCACCTGGACGGGGACAGGCCTAAGTACCCTCCACTTT. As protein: CAITWTGTGLSTLHF.

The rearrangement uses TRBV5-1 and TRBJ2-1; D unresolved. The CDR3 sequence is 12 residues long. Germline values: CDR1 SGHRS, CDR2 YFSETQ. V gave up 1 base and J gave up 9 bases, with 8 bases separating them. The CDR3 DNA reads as TGCGCCAGCAGCTTGACCACGGGTGAGCAGTTCTTC. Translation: CASSLTTGEQFF.

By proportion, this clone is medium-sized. The CDR3 sequence: CASSLVAGSPEQYF. The DNA for the CDR3 is TGTGCCAGCAGCTTAGTGGCCGGGAGTCCCGAGCAGTACTTC. The chain employs TRBV11-2 and TRBJ2-7, with D possibly matching TRBD2 (6 bases). V was shortened by 1 base and J by 6 bases, with 13 bases between the two germline ends. The CDR3 spans 14 residues. CDR1 is SGHAT, CDR2 FQNNGV, per germline.

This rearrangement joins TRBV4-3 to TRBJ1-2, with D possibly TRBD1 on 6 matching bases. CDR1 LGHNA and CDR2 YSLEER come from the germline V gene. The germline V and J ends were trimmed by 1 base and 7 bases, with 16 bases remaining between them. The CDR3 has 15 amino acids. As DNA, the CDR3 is TGCGCCAGCAGCCAAGTAGGCGGGGGCCAGGGTGGCTACACCTTC. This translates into CASSQVGGGQGGYTF.